Following are 8 T cell receptor beta chains from one sample sequenced in a study of human T cells and chemical hapten exposure. Noted time point: patch test 2, 6 weeks after DPC sensitization. Sample treatment: therapeutic diphenylcyclopropenone sensitization with weekly scalp DPC. TCRdb processed the RACE reads anew with MiXCR; each CDR3 protein has one entry. The table includes tens of thousands of distinct CDR3 sequences, 10% detected once. Specimen: whole blood, collected in connection with sensitization to the hapten diphenylcyclopropenone (DPC). These receptors all stem from a woman in her 30s with alopecia areata. Some clones in this sample may be carry-over from other donors' samples.

Only a few counts were recorded for this clonotype. The chain recombines TRBV28 with TRBJ2-1; 10 bases are a match to TRBD1. Germline CDR1 MDHEN, CDR2 SYDVKM. Trimming took 6 bases from V and 4 from J; bases not matched to a gene: 6. CDR3 length: 15 amino acids. CDR3 residues: CASRKPGQGYNEQFF. The CDR3 DNA sequence: TGTGCCAGCAGGAAACCGGGACAGGGGTACAATGAGCAGTTCTTC.

There are many counts of this clonotype. The rearrangement joins TRBV6-2 or TRBV6-3 to TRBJ2-1; D is possibly TRBD2 (6 bases). The V and J ends lost 7 bases and 7 bases respectively, with 17 bases between them. This CDR3 is built from 14 residues. The germline gives CDR1 MNHEY, CDR2 SVGEGT. The CDR3 DNA sequence: TGTGCCAGCAAAAATGGGGGAGGCCCAAATGAGCAGTTCTTC. Amino acid sequence: CASKNGGGPNEQFF.

This clonotype was recorded many times. The V and J genes are TRBV6-5 and TRBJ1-1; TRBD1 agrees at 10 bases. Germline V lookup: CDR1 MNHEY, CDR2 SVGAGI. The CDR3 has 17 amino acids. V was clipped by 2 bases and J by 0 bases; unmatched bases: 6. The CDR3 bases are TGTGCCAGCAGTTACCTCGCCGGGACAGGGGTGAACACTGAAGCTTTCTTT. Amino acid sequence: CASSYLAGTGVNTEAFF.

The V call is TRBV29-1, the J call TRBJ2-2; 7 positions agree with TRBD1. Germline values: CDR1 SQVTM, CDR2 ANQGSEA. The CDR3 runs to 12 residues. J lost 4 bases, V lost 6 bases, and 2 bases had no gene match. The CDR3 region has the DNA TGCAGCGTCTACAGGGGCACCGGGGAGCTGTTTTTT. It specifies CSVYRGTGELFF.

This clonotype was seen ten or more times. Written as DNA, the CDR3 is TGTGCCAGCAGTGAAAGAGGCGGCTCGAAGCCCCAGCATTTT. This encodes CASSERGGSKPQHF. This sequence joins TRBV2 and TRBJ1-5; the D is unclear. CDR1 is SNHLY, CDR2 FYNNEI, per germline. Trimming took off 2 bases at V and 8 bases at J, with 13 bases between the two ends. The CDR3 length is 14 residues.

This clonotype appeared many times. The genes are TRBV6-5 and TRBJ2-6, with D tentatively TRBD1 (5 bases). V lost 2 bases, J lost 0 bases, and 14 bases lay in between. Germline CDR1 and CDR2: MNHEY and SVGAGI. CDR3 length: 18 residues. For the CDR3, the DNA is TGTGCCAGCAGTTACCAAGCAGGGTGGGGCTCTGGGGCCAACGTCCTGACTTTC. It is translated as CASSYQAGWGSGANVLTF.

This clonotype was found many times. This chain links TRBV5-4 with TRBJ1-1; 10 bases are shared with TRBD1. This CDR3 region has 17 residues. Germline values: CDR1 SGHNT, CDR2 YYREEE (reference sequence). V shed 0 bases and J 0 bases; nucleotides not matched to a gene: 5. The chain's CDR3 is CASSLGDRGFMNTEAFF. The CDR3 bases are TGTGCCAGCAGCTTGGGGGACAGGGGTTTTATGAACACTGAAGCTTTCTTT.

Many counts were recorded for this clonotype. This chain uses TRBV7-2 with TRBJ2-3; D is unclear. The germline CDR1 and CDR2 sequences are SGHTA and FQGNSA. V lost 4 bases and J 3 bases, leaving 14 bases between the germline ends. The CDR3 runs 15 residues. Here the CDR3 reads CASSSFWVMTDTQYF. Here the CDR3 DNA reads TGTGCCAGCAGCTCCTTCTGGGTGATGACAGATACGCAGTATTTT.